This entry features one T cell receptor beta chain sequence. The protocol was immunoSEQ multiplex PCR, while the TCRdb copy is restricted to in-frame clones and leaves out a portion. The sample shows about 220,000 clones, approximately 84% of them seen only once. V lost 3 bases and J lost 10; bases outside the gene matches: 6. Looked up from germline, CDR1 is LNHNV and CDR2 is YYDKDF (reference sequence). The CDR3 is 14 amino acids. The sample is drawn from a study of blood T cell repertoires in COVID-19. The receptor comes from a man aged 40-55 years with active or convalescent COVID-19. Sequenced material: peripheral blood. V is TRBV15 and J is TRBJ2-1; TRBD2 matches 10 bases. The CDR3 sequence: CATSSGTSEIEQFF. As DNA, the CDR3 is TGTGCCACCAGCAGTGGGACTAGCGAAATAGAGCAGTTCTTC.